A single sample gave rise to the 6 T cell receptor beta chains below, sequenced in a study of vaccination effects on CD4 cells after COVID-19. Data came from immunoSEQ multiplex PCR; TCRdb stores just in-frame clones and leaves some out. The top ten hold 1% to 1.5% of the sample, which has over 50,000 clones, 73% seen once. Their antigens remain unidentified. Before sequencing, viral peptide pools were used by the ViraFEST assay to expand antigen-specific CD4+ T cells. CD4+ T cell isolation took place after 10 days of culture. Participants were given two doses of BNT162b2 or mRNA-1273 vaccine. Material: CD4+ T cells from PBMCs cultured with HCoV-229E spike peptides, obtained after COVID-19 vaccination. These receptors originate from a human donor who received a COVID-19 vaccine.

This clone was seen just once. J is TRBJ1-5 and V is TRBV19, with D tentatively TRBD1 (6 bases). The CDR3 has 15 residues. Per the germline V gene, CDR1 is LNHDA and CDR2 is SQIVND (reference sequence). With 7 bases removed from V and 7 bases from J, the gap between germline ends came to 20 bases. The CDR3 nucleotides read TGTGCCAGTACCCCTAGGGGGGGGGCAAGGCAGCCCCAGCATTTT. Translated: CASTPRGGARQPQHF.

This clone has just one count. CDR3 amino acids: CASSARGPYQPQHF. DNA for the CDR3: TGTGCCAGCAGCGCCAGGGGCCCCTACCAGCCCCAGCATTTT. The chain has TRBV7-8 and TRBJ1-5, with D possibly being TRBD1 (6 bases). Trimming removed 5 bases from V and 7 bases from J, with 15 bases in between. Germline V gene sequence: CDR1 SGHVS, CDR2 FQNEAQ. This CDR3 spans 14 amino acids.

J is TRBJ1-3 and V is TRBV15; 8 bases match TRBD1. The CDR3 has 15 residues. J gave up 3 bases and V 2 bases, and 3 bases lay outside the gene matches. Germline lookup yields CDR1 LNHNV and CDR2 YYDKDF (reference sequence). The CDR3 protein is CATSRPTGGGNTIYF. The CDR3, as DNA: TGTGCCACCAGCAGACCAACAGGGGGTGGAAACACCATATATTTT.

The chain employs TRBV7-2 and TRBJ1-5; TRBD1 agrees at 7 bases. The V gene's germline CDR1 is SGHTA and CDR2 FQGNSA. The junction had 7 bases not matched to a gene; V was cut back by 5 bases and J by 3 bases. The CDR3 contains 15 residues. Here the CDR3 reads CASSLDGTVNQPQHF. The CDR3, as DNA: TGTGCCAGCAGCCTTGACGGGACAGTCAATCAGCCCCAGCATTTT.

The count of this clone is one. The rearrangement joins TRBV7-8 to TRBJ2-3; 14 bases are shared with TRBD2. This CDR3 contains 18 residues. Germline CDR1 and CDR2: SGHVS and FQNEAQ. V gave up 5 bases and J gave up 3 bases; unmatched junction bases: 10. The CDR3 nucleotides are TGTGCCAGCAGCCTCCGGACTAGCGGGGGGATCCCTACAGATACGCAGTATTTT. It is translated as CASSLRTSGGIPTDTQYF.

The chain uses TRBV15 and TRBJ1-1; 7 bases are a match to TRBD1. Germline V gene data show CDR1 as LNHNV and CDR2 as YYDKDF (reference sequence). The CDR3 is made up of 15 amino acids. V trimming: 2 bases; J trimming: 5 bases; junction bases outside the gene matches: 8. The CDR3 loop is CATSRRDRVRTEAFF. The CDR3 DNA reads TGTGCCACCAGCAGAAGAGACAGGGTGAGAACTGAAGCTTTCTTT.